This TCR beta chain derives from a study of T cells in women clearing cervical HPV infection. Study-wide background: Women with histologically confirmed HPV16-related CIN3 or worse, 2 with invasive cancer, served as cases. No precancer developed; the control's incident HPV16 infection cleared within 12 months. Case blood was drawn a median approximately 160 days after lesion detection.

TCRdb's copy holds only in-frame clones and misses some; the assay was immunoSEQ multiplex PCR. The sample table sets out 40,000 to 55,000 clones. Comment on this clone: The read finishes 3 residues shy of the CDR3 end, and the germline J gene is used to complete it.

The length of the CDR3 is 16 residues. Germline V gene data show CDR1 as WSHSY and CDR2 as SAAADI. V gave up 6 bases and J gave up 1 base, with 19 bases separating them. The receptor was derived from a woman between 18 and 70 years old with a cervical HPV16 infection that either progressed to CIN3+ or cleared (not recorded which). This rearrangement joins TRBV10-2 to TRBJ2-7; no clear D. Sequencing was carried out using blood buffy coat. The CDR3 spells CASSTRGRYRSYEQYF. CDR3 bases read: TGCGCCAGCAGCACACGCGGAAGGTACCGTTCCTACGAG.